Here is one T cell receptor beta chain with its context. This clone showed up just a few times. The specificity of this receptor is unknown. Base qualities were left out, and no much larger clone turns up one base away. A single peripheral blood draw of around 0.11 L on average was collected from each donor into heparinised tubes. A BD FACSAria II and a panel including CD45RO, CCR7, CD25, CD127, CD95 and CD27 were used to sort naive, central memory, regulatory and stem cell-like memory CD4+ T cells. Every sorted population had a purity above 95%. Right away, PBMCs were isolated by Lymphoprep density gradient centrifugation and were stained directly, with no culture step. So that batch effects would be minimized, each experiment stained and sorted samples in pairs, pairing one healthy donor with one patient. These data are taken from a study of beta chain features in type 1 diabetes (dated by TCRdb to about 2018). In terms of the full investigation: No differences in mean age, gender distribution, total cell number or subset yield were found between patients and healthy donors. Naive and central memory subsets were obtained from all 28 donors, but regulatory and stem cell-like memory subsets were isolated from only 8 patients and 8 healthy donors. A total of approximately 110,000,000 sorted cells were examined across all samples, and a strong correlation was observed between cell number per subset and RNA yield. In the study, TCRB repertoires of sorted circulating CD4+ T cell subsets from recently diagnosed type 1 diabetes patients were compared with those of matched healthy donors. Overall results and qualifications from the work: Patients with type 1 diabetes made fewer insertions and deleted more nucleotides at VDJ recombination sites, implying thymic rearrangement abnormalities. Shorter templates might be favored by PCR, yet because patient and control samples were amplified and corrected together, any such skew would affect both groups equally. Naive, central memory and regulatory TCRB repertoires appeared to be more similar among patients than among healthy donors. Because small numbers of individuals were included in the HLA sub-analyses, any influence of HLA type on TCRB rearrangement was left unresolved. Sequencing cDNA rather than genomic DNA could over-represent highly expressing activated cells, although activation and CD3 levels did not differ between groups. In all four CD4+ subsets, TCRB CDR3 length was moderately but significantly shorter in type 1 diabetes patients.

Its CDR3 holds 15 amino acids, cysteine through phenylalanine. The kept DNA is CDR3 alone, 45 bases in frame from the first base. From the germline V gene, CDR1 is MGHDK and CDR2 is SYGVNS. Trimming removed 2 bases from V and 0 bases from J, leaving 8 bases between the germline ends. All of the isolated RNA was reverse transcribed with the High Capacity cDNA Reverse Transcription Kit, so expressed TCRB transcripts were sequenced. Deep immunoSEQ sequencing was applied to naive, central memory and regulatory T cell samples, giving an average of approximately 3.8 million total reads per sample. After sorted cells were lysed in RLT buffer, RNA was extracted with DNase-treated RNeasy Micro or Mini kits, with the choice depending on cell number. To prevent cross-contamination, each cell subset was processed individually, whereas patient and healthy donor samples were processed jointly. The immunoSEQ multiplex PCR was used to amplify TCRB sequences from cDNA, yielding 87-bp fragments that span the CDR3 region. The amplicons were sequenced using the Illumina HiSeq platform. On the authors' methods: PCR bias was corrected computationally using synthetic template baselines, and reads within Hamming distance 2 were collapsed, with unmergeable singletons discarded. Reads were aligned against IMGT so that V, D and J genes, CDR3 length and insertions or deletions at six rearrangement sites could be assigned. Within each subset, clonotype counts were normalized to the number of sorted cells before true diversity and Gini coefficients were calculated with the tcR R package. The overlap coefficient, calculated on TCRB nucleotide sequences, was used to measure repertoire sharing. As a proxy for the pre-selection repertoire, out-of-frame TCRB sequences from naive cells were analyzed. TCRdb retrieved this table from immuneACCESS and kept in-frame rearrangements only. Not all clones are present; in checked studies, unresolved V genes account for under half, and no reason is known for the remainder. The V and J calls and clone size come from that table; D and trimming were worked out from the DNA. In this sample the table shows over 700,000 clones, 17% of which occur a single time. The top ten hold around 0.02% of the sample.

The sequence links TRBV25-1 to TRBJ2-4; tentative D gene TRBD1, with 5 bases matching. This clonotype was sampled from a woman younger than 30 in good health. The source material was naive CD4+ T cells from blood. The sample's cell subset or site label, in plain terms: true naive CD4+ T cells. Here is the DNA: TGTGCCAGCAGTGAAGGGCAGGGAGCCAAAAACATTCAGTACTTC. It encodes CASSEGQGAKNIQYF.